This T cell receptor beta chain is drawn from a study of OX40 agonist ivuxolimab in advanced cancers. Study at large: Patients treated during dose escalation were battling hepatocellular carcinoma, melanoma, renal cell or head and neck cancer. Findings of the study overall: Patients who responded partially at 0.1-3.0 mg/kg showed clonal expansion ranking among the lowest. Clonal expansion by week 6 occurred in CD4+ and CD8+ blood T cells (at 0.1 to 3.0 mg/kg).

The CDR3 contains 14 residues. V lost 3 bases, J lost 2 bases, and 8 bases lay in between. Germline V lookup: CDR1 SGHTA, CDR2 FQGNSA. This clone occurred once. The antigen remains undetermined. Some clones are missing from TCRdb's copy, which holds only in-frame ones; the method was immunoSEQ multiplex PCR. The table includes roughly 100,000 clones, 80% to 90% detected once. Sequences were derived from CD4+ or CD8+ T cells sorted from blood, sampled in a trial of the OX40 agonist ivuxolimab. The source of this sequence is an adult with an advanced solid tumor such as melanoma, head and neck, liver or kidney cancer. The chain is built from TRBV7-2 and TRBJ1-3; D possibly corresponds to TRBD1 (5 bases). The CDR3 loop is CASSLGLPGNTIYF. As DNA, the CDR3 is TGTGCCAGCAGCTTGGGGCTCCCTGGAAACACCATATATTTT.